This note documents a single T cell receptor (beta chain) sequence. These data belong to a study of blood T cell repertoires in COVID-19. Study-level background: Samples taken during acute and convalescent COVID-19 were collected in the United States, Italy and Spain. T cells, B-cell-depleted T cells, or PBMCs supplied cDNA or gDNA.

Original methodology: Cell counts per sample came from amplifying reference gene primers. Data came from immunoSEQ multiplex PCR; TCRdb stores just in-frame clones and leaves some out. The V and J calls and the clone size are those of that table, but D and trimming were determined from the DNA. The table records some 150,000 clones, approximately 87% of them present only once. The CDR3 covers 11 residues. Trimming pared 4 bases from V and 5 bases from J, leaving 4 bases between. The germline V gene has CDR1 SGHAT and CDR2 FQNNGV. Sequencing input: peripheral blood. The TCR sequence derives from a man over 45 with active COVID-19. This chain connects TRBV11-2 to TRBJ2-3; D gene unclear. The DNA for the CDR3 is TGTGCCAGCAGCTCCCAAGATACGCAGTATTTT. As protein: CASSSQDTQYF.